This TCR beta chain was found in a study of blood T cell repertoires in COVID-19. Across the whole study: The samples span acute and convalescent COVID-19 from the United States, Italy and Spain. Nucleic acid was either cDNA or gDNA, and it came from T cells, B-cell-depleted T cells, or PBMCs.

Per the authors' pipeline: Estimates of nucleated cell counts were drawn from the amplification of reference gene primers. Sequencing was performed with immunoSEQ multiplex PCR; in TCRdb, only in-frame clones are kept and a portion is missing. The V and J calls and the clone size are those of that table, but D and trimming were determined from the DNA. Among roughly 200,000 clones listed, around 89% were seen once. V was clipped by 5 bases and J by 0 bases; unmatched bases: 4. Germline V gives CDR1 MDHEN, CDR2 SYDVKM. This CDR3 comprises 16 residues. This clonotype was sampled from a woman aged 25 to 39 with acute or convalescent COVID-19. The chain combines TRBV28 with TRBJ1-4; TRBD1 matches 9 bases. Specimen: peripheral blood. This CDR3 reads CASSGQGTATNEKLFF. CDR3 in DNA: TGTGCCAGCAGTGGACAGGGGACCGCAACTAATGAAAAACTGTTTTTT.